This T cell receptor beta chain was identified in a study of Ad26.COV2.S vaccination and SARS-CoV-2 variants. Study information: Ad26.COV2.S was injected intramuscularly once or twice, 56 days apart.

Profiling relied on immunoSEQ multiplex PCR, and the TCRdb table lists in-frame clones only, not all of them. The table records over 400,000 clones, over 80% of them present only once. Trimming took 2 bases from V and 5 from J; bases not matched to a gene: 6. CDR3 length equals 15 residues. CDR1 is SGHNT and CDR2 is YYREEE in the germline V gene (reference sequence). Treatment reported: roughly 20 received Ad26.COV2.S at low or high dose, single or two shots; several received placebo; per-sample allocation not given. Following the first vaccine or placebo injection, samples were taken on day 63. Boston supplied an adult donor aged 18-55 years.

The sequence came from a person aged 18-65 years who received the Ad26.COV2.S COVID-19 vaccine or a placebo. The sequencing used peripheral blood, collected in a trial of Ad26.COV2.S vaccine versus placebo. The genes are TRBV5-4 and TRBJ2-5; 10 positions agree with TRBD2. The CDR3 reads CASSLTLAGVETQYF. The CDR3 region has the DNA TGTGCCAGCAGCTTAACCCTAGCGGGGGTTGAGACCCAGTACTTC.